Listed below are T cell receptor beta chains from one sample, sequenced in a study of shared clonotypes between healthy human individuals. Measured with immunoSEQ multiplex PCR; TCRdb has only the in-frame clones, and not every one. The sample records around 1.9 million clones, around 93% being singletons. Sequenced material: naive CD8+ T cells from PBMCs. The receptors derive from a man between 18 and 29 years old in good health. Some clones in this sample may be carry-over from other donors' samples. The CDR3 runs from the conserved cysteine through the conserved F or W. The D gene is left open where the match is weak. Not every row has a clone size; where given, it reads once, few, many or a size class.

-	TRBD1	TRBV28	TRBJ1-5	TGTGCCAGCAGTCAGAGCCCGGGACAGATCTATAGCAATCAGCCCCAGCATTTT	CASSQSPGQIYSNQPQHF
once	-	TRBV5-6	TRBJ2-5	TGTGCCAGCAGTGAGGGGCAGTGGGAGACCCAGTACTTC	CASSEGQWETQYF
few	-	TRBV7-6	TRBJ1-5	TGTGCCAGCAGTCCCGGTGGAGGCAATCAGCCCCAGCATTTT	CASSPGGGNQPQHF
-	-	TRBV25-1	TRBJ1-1	TGTGCCAGCAGTGAAGGGGGATTTCGGACTGAAGCTTTCTTT	CASSEGGFRTEAFF
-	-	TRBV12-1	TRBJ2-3	TGTGCCAGCAGCTTTGCTTATCCTAGCGGGAGTCAGGCAGATACGCAGTATTTT	CASSFAYPSGSQADTQYF
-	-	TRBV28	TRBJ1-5	TGTGCCAGCAGTTTATTCGGTAGTAAAGACAGTACGACGGCGATGCAGCATTTT	CASSLFGSKDSTTAMQHF
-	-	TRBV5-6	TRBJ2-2	TGTGCCAGCAGCTTGGGTCGGAGAGCATACACCGGGGAGCTGTTTTTT	CASSLGRRAYTGELFF
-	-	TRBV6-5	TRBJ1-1	TGTGCCAGCAGTTACGGCCAGGGGAACACTGAAGCTTTCTTT	CASSYGQGNTEAFF
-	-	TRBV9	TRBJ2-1	TGTGCCAGCACCGGGGCAGGGGAGCAGTTCTTC	CASTGAGEQFF
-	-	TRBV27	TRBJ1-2	TGTGCCAGCAGTTTATCTGAGGTTGAGGGGGGGCCGTCCTATGGCTACACCTTC	CASSLSEVEGGPSYGYTF
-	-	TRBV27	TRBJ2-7	TGTGCCATCCACCCGGCGGGCGTATCCTACGAGCAGTACTTC	CAIHPAGVSYEQYF
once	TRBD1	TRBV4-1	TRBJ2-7	TGCGCCAGCAGCTACCAGGACAGGTTCTCCTACGAGCAGTACTTC	CASSYQDRFSYEQYF
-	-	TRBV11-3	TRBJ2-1	TGTGCCAGCAGCTCTCCGCCCGGTGAGCAGTTCTTC	CASSSPPGEQFF
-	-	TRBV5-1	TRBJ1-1	TGCGCCAGCAGCTTGGCTCGCGGGGCGAACACTGAAGCTTTCTTT	CASSLARGANTEAFF
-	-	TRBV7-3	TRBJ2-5	TGTGCCAGCAGCTTACTGGCCGGGACCGAAGAGACCCAGTACTTC	CASSLLAGTEETQYF
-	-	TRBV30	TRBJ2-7	TGTGCCTGCGACGGGGAATCAGGGAGAGAGTACTTC	CACDGESGREYF
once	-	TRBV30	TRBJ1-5	TGTGCCTGGAGTCCAAGACAGCTCAATCAGCCCCAGCATTTT	CAWSPRQLNQPQHF
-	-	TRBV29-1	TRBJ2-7	TGCAGCGTTGTAGGTCGGAGCTCCTACGAGCAGTACTTC	CSVVGRSSYEQYF
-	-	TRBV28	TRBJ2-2	TGTGCCTGTTCGGTGCGGTCGAACACCGGGGAGCTGTTTTTT	CACSVRSNTGELFF
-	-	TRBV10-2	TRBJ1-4	TGCGCCAGCACCGAATTCGGGGAAAAACTGTTTTTT	CASTEFGEKLFF
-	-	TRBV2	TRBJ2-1	TGTGCCAGCAGTGATTCGGGGAATGAGCAGTTCTTC	CASSDSGNEQFF
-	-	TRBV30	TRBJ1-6	TGTGCCTGGAGTGTACTTGGCTCCTATAATTCACCCCTCCACTTT	CAWSVLGSYNSPLHF
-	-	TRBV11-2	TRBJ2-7	TGTGCCAGCAGCTGGTCCCCCCCCACCGACCAGTACTTC	CASSWSPPTDQYF
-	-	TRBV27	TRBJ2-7	TGTGCCAGCAGCTGGGCCCCCTCCTACGAGCAGTACTTC	CASSWAPSYEQYF
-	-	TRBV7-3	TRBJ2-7	TGTGCCAGCAGCTTAAATGCGGGTCCTCTCTACGAGCAGTACTTC	CASSLNAGPLYEQYF
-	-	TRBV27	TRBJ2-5	TGTGCCAGCAGCGCCCCCGGGGAGACCCAGTACTTC	CASSAPGETQYF
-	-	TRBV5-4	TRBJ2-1	TGTGCCAGCAGCTACTTCAATGAGCAGTTCTTC	CASSYFNEQFF
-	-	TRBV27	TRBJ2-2	TGTGCCAGCAGCCTCGGACGCGGGGAGCTGTTTTTT	CASSLGRGELFF
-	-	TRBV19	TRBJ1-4	TGTGCCAGTAGTATTTGGGAAAAACTGTTTTTT	CASSIWEKLFF
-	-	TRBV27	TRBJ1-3	TGTGCCAGCAGCCTACGACTCCCGAGCTCTGGAAACACCATATATTTT	CASSLRLPSSGNTIYF
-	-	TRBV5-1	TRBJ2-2	TGCGCCAGCAGCACTGGGGGCGGGGAGCTGTTTTTT	CASSTGGGELFF
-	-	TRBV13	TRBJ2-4	TGTGCCAGCAATCAACGTGGGGCCTCGGGGGCGTCCAAAAACATTCAGTACTTC	CASNQRGASGASKNIQYF
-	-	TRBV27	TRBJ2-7	TGTGCCAGCAGCCCTTCTCAGGGGCCGCTACTGTACGAGCAGTACTTC	CASSPSQGPLLYEQYF
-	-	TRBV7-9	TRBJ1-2	TGTGCCAGCAGCCCACGGACAGAGACCAACTATGGCTACACCTTC	CASSPRTETNYGYTF